These 14 T cell receptor beta chains originate from one sample sequenced in a study of blood T cell repertoires in COVID-19. The table came from immunoSEQ multiplex PCR; TCRdb's copy has only in-frame clones and leaves some out. The sample shows about 76,000 clones, around 85% of them seen only once. The sequenced sample consisted of peripheral blood. Receptors were obtained from a human donor in a cohort sampled during active COVID-19.

This chain joins TRBV27 and TRBJ2-5; D possibly corresponds to TRBD1 (6 bases). The CDR3 consists of 13 residues. Trimming removed 6 bases from V and 5 bases from J, with 13 bases in between. Per the germline V gene, CDR1 is MNHEY and CDR2 is SMNVEV (reference sequence). For the CDR3, the DNA is TGTGCCAGCAGCCTTACAGGGCCGGAGACCCAGTACTTC. As protein: CASSLTGPETQYF.

The V gene is TRBV28, the J gene TRBJ1-1; D not resolved. Germline CDR1 and CDR2: MDHEN and SYDVKM. The CDR3 consists of 14 residues. With 5 bases removed from V and 0 bases from J, the gap between germline ends came to 10 bases. DNA of the CDR3: TGTGCCAGCAGTACGACGGGTTTGAACACTGAAGCTTTCTTT. Its protein product is CASSTTGLNTEAFF.

The rearrangement uses TRBV24-1 and TRBJ2-3; the D is unclear. Germline CDR1 KGHDR, CDR2 SFDVKD. The ends were cut back, 2 bases at V and 5 bases at J, with 10 bases in the middle. The CDR3 runs 14 residues. The CDR3: CATSDSRSGDTQYF. CDR3 DNA: TGTGCCACCAGTGATTCCCGGTCCGGAGATACGCAGTATTTT.

This chain joins TRBV27 and TRBJ1-2; 9 nucleotides align to TRBD1. This CDR3 comprises 13 residues. From germline, CDR1 is MNHEY and CDR2 SMNVEV (reference sequence). V lost 2 bases, J lost 5 bases, and 0 bases stayed unmatched. CDR3 sequence: CASSLGTGYGYTF. In DNA, the CDR3 is TGTGCCAGCAGTTTAGGGACAGGGTATGGCTACACCTTC.

This sequence joins TRBV6-4 and TRBJ2-1; D possibly corresponds to TRBD2 (7 bases). CDR1 MRHNA and CDR2 SNTAGT come from the germline V gene. CDR3 length equals 12 residues. The V end lost 5 bases, the J end lost 9 bases, and 11 bases lay between the germline ends. The CDR3: CASSQGRGEQFF. DNA of the CDR3: TGTGCCAGCAGTCAGGGGAGGGGTGAGCAGTTCTTC.

The chain employs TRBV6-4 and TRBJ2-3; the match to TRBD2 covers 14 bases. The CDR3 contains 16 residues. CDR1 is MRHNA, CDR2 SNTAGT, per germline. V shed 2 bases, J shed 5 bases, and the junction held 3 bases outside the gene matches. CDR3 residues: CASSDGLAGGIDTQYF. The CDR3 DNA is TGTGCCAGCAGTGACGGACTAGCGGGGGGAATAGATACGCAGTATTTT.

The chain uses TRBV27 and TRBJ2-1; 9 positions match TRBD1. Trimming at V came to 6 bases and at J to 1 base, leaving 4 bases not matched to a gene. CDR3 size: 15 residues. CDR1 MNHEY and CDR2 SMNVEV come from the germline V gene (reference sequence). The chain's CDR3 is CASRGDRGSYNEQFF. CDR3 coding DNA: TGTGCCAGCAGGGGAGACAGGGGGTCCTACAATGAGCAGTTCTTC.

The chain uses TRBV23-1 and TRBJ1-3; 7 nucleotides line up with TRBD1. TRBV23-1 is designated an ORF whose function remains uncertain. The ends lost 7 bases at V and 4 bases at J; junction bases unmatched: 7. This CDR3 region has 14 residues. The CDR3 reads CASTIQGGGNTIYF. Here the CDR3 DNA reads TGCGCCAGCACCATCCAGGGGGGCGGAAACACCATATATTTT.

The chain is built from TRBV4-3 and TRBJ1-5; a possible D gene is TRBD1 (5 bases). With 4 bases removed from V and 0 bases from J, the gap between germline ends came to 10 bases. Germline V gene lookup returns CDR1 LGHNA and CDR2 YSLEER. This CDR3 spans 15 amino acids. In DNA form, the CDR3 reads TGCGCCAGCAGCCCCCCCCAGGGTAGCAATCAGCCCCAGCATTTT. It codes for CASSPPQGSNQPQHF.

This clone has only one observation. The chain employs TRBV19 and TRBJ2-7, with D maybe TRBD1 (6 bases). Trimming cost V 5 bases and J 1 base, with 21 bases left between them. Germline lookup yields CDR1 LNHDA and CDR2 SQIVND (reference sequence). The CDR3 has 17 residues. In DNA, the CDR3 is TGTGCCAGTAGTTTCGGGTTGGGGACACTTTTTTCCTACGAGCAGTACTTC. Translation gives CASSFGLGTLFSYEQYF.

DNA of the CDR3: TGTGCCAGCAGCCAAGTAGGGGCCAGGGGAGAGGGAGGCTACACCTTC. Amino acid sequence: CASSQVGARGEGGYTF. V is TRBV4-2 and J is TRBJ1-2, with a possible D match to TRBD1 (6 bases). V lost 1 base and J 8 bases, leaving 20 bases between the germline ends. The germline V gene encodes CDR1 LGHNA and CDR2 YNFKEQ. The CDR3 sequence is 16 residues long.

V and J are TRBV6-4 and TRBJ2-2; 9 nucleotides align to TRBD2. Trimming removed 6 bases from V and 4 bases from J; junction bases left unmatched: 9. The CDR3 is 16 residues long. Germline loops: CDR1 MRHNA, CDR2 SNTAGT. CDR3 residues: CASSVAGGLVTGELFF. Written as DNA, the CDR3 is TGTGCCAGCAGCGTTGCGGGGGGGCTGGTCACCGGGGAGCTGTTTTTT.

The rearrangement joins TRBV11-1 to TRBJ2-5; 7 nucleotides line up with TRBD1. Germline CDR1 and CDR2: SGHAT and FQDESV (reference sequence). V shed 5 bases and J 5 bases; nucleotides not matched to a gene: 5. The CDR3 consists of 13 residues. CDR3 DNA sequence: TGTGCCAGCAGCGGAACAGGGGCCGAGACCCAGTACTTC. Protein sequence: CASSGTGAETQYF.

A remark on this clone: Other DNA sequences in this sample translate to the same CDR3. This chain joins TRBV15 and TRBJ2-3; D is ambiguous. V shed 1 base and J shed 2 bases, with 7 bases lying between them. The CDR3 extends over 14 amino acids. Germline V gene sequence: CDR1 LNHNV, CDR2 YYDKDF (reference sequence). The CDR3 bases are TGTGCCACCAGCAGAGGGCAGTCCACAGATACGCAGTATTTT. It is translated as CATSRGQSTDTQYF.